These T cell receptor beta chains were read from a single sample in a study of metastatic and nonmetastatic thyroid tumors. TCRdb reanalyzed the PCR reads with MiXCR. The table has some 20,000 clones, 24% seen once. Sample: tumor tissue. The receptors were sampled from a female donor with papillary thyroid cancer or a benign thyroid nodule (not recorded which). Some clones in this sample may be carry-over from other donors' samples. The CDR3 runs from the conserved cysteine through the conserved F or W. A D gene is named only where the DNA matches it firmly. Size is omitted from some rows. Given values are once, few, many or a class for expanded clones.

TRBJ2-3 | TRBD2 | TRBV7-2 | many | CASSFPRLASDTQYF | TGTGCCAGCAGCTTCCCGCGACTAGCTTCAGATACGCAGTATTTT
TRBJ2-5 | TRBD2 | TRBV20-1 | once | CSARTSGRVIAETQYF | TGCAGTGCTCGGACTAGCGGGAGGGTAATCGCAGAGACCCAGTACTTC
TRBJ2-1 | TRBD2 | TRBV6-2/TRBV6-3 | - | CASSYLREGLNEQFF | TGTGCCAGCAGTTACTTGCGGGAGGGCCTCAATGAGCAGTTCTTC
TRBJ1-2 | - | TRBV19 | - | CASSNGVYYGYTF | TGTGCCAGTAGTAATGGGGTTTACTATGGCTACACCTTC
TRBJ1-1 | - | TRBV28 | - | CDSSLGHTADTEAFF | TGTGACAGCAGTTTAGGGCACACGGCTGACACTGAAGCTTTCTTT
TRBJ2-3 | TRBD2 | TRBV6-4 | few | CASSLTSGSPTYTQYF | TGTGCCAGCAGCCTGACTAGCGGGAGCCCCACATATACGCAGTATTTT
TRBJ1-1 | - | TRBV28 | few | CASSSGSGSTEDFF | TGTGCCAGCAGCTCAGGTAGTGGGAGCACTGAGGATTTCTTT
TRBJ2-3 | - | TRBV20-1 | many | CSARTGGRGRRTDTQYF | TGCAGTGCTAGAACGGGAGGCAGGGGTCGCCGCACAGATACGCAGTATTTT
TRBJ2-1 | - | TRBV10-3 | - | CASNSWGPNNEHFF | TGTGCCTCCAACTCCTGGGGACCCAACAATGAGCATTTCTTC
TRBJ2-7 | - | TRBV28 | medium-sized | CASSPLFPQGPSSYEQYF | TGTGCCAGCAGTCCCCTATTTCCGCAGGGACCTAGCTCCTACGAGCAGTACTTC
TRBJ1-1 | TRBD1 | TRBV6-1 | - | CAPDPRGQTEAFF | TGTGCCCCGGATCCGAGGGGGCAAACTGAAGCTTTCTTT
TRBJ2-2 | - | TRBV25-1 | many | CASLDANTGELFF | TGTGCCAGCTTGGACGCGAACACCGGGGAGCTGTTTTTT
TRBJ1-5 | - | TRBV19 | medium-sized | CASIQKGGDQPQHF | TGTGCCAGTATTCAAAAGGGGGGAGATCAGCCCCAGCATTTT
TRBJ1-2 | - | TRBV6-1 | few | CASSEALETVYGYTF | TGTGCCAGCAGTGAAGCGCTTGAGACGGTCTATGGCTACACCTTC
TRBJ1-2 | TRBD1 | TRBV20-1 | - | CSASSGTADYGYTF | TGCAGTGCTAGCTCCGGGACAGCCGACTATGGCTACACCTTC
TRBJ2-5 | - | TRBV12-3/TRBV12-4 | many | CASSSFYRDKVGETQYF | TGTGCCAGCAGTTCCTTCTACCGGGACAAAGTAGGAGAGACCCAGTACTTC
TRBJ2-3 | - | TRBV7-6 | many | CASSLDRQPTDTQYF | TGTGCCAGCAGCTTAGACCGACAGCCAACAGATACGCAGTATTTT
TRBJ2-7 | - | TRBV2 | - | CASRWGYEQYF | TGTGCCAGCAGGTGGGGCTACGAGCAGTACTTC
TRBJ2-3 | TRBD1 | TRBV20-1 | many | CSYQTIGQGVGTDTQYF | TGCAGTTACCAAACAATCGGACAGGGCGTAGGGACAGATACGCAGTATTTT
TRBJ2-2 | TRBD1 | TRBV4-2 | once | CASSQDGTGHGELFF | TGTGCCAGCAGCCAAGATGGGACAGGGCACGGGGAGCTGTTTTTT
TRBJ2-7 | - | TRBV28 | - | CASSRPGPPTYKQYF | TGTGCCAGCAGCCGGCCGGGACCACCTACCTACAAGCAGTACTTC
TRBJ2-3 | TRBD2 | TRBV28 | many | CASFSRGGLSTDTQYF | TGTGCCAGCTTCTCGCGGGGGGGCTTGAGCACAGATACGCAGTATTTT
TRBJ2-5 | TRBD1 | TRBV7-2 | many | CASSLDRGETQYF | TGTGCCAGCAGCCTTGACAGGGGAGAGACCCAGTACTTC
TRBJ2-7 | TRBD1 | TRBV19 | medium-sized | CASSNRGDYEQYF | TGTGCCAGCTCGAACAGGGGAGACTACGAGCAGTACTTC
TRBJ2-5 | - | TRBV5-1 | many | CASSLASTRQEMAQYF | TGCGCCAGCAGCTTGGCCTCTACACGGCAAGAGATGGCCCAGTACTTC
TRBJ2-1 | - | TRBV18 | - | CASSHWDGGEYNEQFF | TGTGCCAGCTCACACTGGGACGGCGGTGAATACAATGAGCAGTTCTTC
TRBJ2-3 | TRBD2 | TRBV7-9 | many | CASSRLAGEGDTQYF | TGTGCCAGCAGCCGACTAGCGGGAGAAGGAGATACGCAGTATTTT
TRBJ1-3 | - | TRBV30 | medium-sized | CAWSRTASGNTIYF | TGTGCCTGGAGTCGGACAGCCTCTGGAAACACCATATATTTT
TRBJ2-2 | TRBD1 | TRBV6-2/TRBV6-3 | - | CASSYKGPIDRVVPTGELFF | TGTGCCAGCAGTTATAAAGGCCCAATAGACAGGGTAGTTCCCACCGGGGAGCTGTTTTTT
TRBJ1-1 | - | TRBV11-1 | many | CASTQNVNTEAFF | TGTGCCAGCACCCAGAATGTGAACACTGAAGCTTTCTTT
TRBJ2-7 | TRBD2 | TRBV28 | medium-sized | CASTPGLAVNSSPYEQYF | TGTGCCAGCACCCCGGGACTAGCTGTAAACTCTAGCCCCTACGAGCAGTACTTC
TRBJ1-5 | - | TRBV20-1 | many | CSARGATYRGNQPQHF | TGCAGTGCTAGAGGTGCCACCTATAGAGGGAATCAGCCCCAGCATTTT
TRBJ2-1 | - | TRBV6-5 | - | CASSYSIGGEQFF | TGTGCCAGCAGTTACTCGATCGGGGGTGAGCAGTTCTTC
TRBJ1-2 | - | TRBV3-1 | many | CASSQGTRYGYTF | TGTGCCAGCAGCCAAGGTACAAGATATGGCTACACCTTC
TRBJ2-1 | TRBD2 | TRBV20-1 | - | CSARDWAAGPNEQFF | TGCAGTGCTAGAGATTGGGCAGCGGGGCCCAATGAGCAGTTCTTC
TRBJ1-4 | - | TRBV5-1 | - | CASSLRDVGEGEKLFF | TGCGCCAGCAGCTTGAGGGATGTGGGGGAAGGAGAAAAACTGTTTTTT
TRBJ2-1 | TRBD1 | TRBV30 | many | CAWSGGTGIYNEQFF | TGTGCCTGGAGTGGGGGGACAGGGATCTACAATGAGCAGTTCTTC
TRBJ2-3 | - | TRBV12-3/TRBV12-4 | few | CASRTDAGTDTQYF | TGTGCCAGCAGAACTGATGCGGGCACAGATACGCAGTATTTT
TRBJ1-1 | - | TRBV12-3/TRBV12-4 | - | CASSLGVNTEAFF | TGTGCCAGCAGTTTGGGTGTGAACACTGAAGCTTTCTTT
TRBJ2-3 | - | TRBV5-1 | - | CASSSDSSTDTQYF | TGCGCCAGCAGCTCGGACAGCTCCACAGATACGCAGTATTTT
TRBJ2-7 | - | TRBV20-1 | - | CSARDPTRAGEQYF | TGCAGTGCTAGAGATCCGACCAGAGCGGGCGAGCAGTACTTC
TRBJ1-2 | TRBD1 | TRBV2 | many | CASSTPGTGASYTF | TGTGCCAGCAGCACCCCCGGGACAGGGGCTTCCTACACCTTC
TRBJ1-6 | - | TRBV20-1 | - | CSAIGGSSYNSPLHF | TGCAGTGCTATTGGGGGAAGCTCCTATAATTCACCCCTCCACTTT
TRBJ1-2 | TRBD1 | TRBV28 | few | CASSPTGVSNGYTF | TGTGCCAGCAGCCCCACAGGGGTTTCAAACGGCTACACATTC
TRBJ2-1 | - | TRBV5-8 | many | CALGWEQFF | TGTGCCCTTGGGTGGGAGCAGTTCTTC
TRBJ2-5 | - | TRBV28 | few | CAGKAEWETQYF | TGTGCCGGCAAAGCAGAATGGGAGACCCAGTACTTC
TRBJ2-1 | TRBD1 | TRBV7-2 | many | CASSLQGQGEQFF | TGTGCCAGCAGCTTACAAGGACAGGGGGAGCAGTTCTTC
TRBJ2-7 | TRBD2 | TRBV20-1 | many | CSAREGVGAGGSYEQYF | TGCAGTGCTAGAGAGGGTGTGGGAGCGGGGGGGAGCTACGAGCAGTACTTC
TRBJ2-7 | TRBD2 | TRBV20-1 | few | CSSRDTASGSGLYEQYF | TGCAGTTCTAGAGATACGGCTAGCGGGAGTGGACTCTACGAGCAGTACTTC
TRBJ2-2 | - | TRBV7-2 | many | CASSTDREAGELFF | TGTGCCAGCAGCACCGACAGGGAGGCCGGGGAGCTGTTTTTT
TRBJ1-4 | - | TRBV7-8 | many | CASSLRRVDEKLFF | TGTGCCAGCAGCTTGAGGAGAGTTGATGAAAAACTGTTTTTT
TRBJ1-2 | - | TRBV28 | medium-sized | CASSLTVRFGQGYTF | TGTGCCAGCAGTTTAACCGTCCGATTCGGTCAGGGCTACACCTTC
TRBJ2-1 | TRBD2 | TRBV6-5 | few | CASSHPTSVSTSYNGQFF | TGTGCCAGCAGCCATCCGACTAGCGTGAGTACTTCCTACAATGGTCAGTTCTTC
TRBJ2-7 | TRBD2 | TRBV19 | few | CASSISTSDSYEQYF | TGTGCCAGTAGTATCTCGACTAGCGACTCCTACGAGCAGTACTTC